A single sample is the source of the 5 T cell receptor beta chains below, sequenced in a study of T cell responses to AZD1222 COVID-19 vaccine. Generated by immunoSEQ multiplex PCR, the TCRdb table keeps only in-frame clones and is missing some. The sample has under 200,000 clones; approximately 88% are singletons. Sequencing used peripheral blood, obtained 28 days after the second AZD1222 dose. The receptor set was obtained from an adult who received the AZD1222 COVID-19 vaccine.

J is TRBJ2-1 and V is TRBV18; D is perhaps TRBD1 (6 bases). The germline V gene encodes CDR1 KGHSH and CDR2 LQKENI. V lost 2 bases and J lost 10, with 15 bases in between. This CDR3 is built from 14 residues. This chain's CDR3 is CASSPEGVSWEQFF. CDR3 nucleotides: TGTGCCAGCTCACCAGAGGGGGTGAGTTGGGAGCAGTTCTTC.

The chain couples TRBV30 to TRBJ1-3, with TRBD1 matching 10 bases. V gave up 7 bases and J gave up 3 bases; unmatched junction bases: 9. CDR1 is GTSNPN and CDR2 is SVGIG in the germline V gene (reference sequence). This CDR3 is built from 15 residues. The CDR3 reads CALRSDRGVGNTIYF. CDR3 nucleotides: TGTGCCTTAAGGTCGGACAGGGGGGTTGGAAACACCATATATTTT.

The V call is TRBV3-1 (or the pseudogene TRBV3-2), the J call TRBJ1-5; D gene ambiguous. V was clipped by 2 bases and J by 7 bases, with 9 bases between them. Looked up from germline, CDR1 is LGHDT and CDR2 is YNNKEL (reference sequence). The CDR3 is 13 residues long. The CDR3 region has the DNA TGTGCCAGCAGCCAAAGTCGGTTCCAGCCCCAGCATTTT. This translates into CASSQSRFQPQHF.

This chain connects TRBV2 to TRBJ1-6, with D uncertain. Germline CDR1 and CDR2: SNHLY and FYNNEI. The V gene lost 7 bases and the J gene lost 7 bases, with 11 bases spanning the gap. CDR3 length equals 13 residues. CDR3 nucleotide sequence: TGTGCCAGCATACGAGAGTTCAATTCACCCCTCCACTTT. Translated: CASIREFNSPLHF.

The table lists this clone with a count of one. Written as DNA, the CDR3 is TGTGCCAGCAGCCCAGGGATGGTTACTGAAGCTTTCTTT. Amino acids: CASSPGMVTEAFF. The V gene is TRBV7-9, the J gene TRBJ1-1, with D possibly being TRBD1 (5 bases). Germline lookup yields CDR1 SEHNR and CDR2 FQNEAQ (reference sequence). The CDR3 loop spans 13 amino acids. Between the trimmed V and J ends, which lost 5 bases and 5 bases, there was a span of 12 bases. Looking up the rest from reference TRBV7-9 and TRBJ1-1 gives the full variable domain: DTGVSQNPRHKITKRGQNVTFRCDPISEHNRLYWYRQTLGQGPEFLTYFQNEAQLEKSRLLSDRFSAERPKGSFSTLEIQRTEQGDSAMYLCASSPGMVTEAFFGQGTRLTVV.